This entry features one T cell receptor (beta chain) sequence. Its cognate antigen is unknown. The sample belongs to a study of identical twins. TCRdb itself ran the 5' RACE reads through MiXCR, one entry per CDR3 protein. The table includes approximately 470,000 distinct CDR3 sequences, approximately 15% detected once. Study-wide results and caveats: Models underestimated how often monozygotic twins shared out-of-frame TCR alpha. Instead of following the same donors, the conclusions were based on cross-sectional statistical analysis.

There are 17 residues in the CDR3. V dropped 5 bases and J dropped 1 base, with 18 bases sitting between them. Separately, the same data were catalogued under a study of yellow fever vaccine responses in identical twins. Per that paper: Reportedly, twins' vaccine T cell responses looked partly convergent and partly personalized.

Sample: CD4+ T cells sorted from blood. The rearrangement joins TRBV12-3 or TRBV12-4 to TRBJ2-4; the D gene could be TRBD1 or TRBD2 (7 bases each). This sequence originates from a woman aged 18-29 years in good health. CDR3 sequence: CASSPSQGGIAKNIQYF. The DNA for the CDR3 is TGTGCCAGCAGTCCGTCCCAGGGGGGGATTGCCAAAAACATTCAGTACTTC.